This T cell receptor (beta chain) appears in the sequencing data of a study of cytomegalovirus exposure and HLA in healthy donors. Findings and caveats of the study: Evidence from a later analysis indicated that most CMV-associated TCR beta chains looked HLA-restricted.

PCR primers comprised 60 Vbeta and 13 Jbeta primers. Method: immunoSEQ multiplex PCR; TCRdb's copy keeps in-frame clones and lacks some. Among roughly 180,000 clones listed, roughly 85% were seen once. A note on this clone: Its target is unknown.

Germline V gene data show CDR1 as GTSNPN and CDR2 as SVGIG (reference sequence). V lost 4 bases and J 2 bases, leaving 10 bases between the germline ends. CDR3 size: 13 residues. The origin of this receptor is a boy aged 2 to 9 in good health and CMV-seronegative. J is TRBJ2-3 and V is TRBV30, with unresolved D. Source material: PBMCs. CDR3 sequence (DNA): TGTGCCTGGAACGTAGTGTACACAGATACGCAGTATTTT. Translated: CAWNVVYTDTQYF.